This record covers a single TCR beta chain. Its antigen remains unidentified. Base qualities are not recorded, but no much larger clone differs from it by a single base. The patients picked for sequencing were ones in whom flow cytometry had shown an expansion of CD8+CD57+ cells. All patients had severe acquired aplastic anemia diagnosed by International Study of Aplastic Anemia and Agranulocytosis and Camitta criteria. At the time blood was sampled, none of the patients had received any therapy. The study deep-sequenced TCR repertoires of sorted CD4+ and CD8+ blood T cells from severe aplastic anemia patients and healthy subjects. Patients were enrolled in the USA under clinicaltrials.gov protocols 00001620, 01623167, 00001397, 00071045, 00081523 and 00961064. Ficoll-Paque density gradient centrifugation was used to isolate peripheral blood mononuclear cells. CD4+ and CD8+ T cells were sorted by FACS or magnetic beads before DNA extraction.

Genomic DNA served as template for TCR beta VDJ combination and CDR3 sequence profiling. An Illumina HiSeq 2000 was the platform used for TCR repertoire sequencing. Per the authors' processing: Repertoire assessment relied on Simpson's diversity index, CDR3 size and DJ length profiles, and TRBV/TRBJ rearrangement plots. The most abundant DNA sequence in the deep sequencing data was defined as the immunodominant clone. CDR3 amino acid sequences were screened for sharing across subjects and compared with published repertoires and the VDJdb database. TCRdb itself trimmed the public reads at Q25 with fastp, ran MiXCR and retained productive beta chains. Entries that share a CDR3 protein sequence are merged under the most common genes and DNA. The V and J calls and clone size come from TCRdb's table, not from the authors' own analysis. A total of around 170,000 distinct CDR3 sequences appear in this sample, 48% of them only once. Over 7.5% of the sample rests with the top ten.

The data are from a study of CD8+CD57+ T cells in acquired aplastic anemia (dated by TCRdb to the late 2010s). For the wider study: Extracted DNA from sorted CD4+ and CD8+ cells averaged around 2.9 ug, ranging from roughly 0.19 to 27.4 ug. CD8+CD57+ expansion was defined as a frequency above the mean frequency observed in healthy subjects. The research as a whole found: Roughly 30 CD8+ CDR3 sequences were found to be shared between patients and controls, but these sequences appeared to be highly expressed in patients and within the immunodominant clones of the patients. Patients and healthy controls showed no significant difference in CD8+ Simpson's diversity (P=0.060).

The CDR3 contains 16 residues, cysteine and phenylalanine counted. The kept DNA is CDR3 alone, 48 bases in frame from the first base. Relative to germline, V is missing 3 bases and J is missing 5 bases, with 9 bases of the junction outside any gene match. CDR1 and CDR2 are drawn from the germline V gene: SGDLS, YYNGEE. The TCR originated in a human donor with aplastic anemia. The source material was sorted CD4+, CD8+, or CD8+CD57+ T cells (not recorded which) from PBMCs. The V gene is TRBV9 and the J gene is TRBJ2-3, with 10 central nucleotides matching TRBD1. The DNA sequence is TGTGCCAGCAGCGAAAGACAGGGGGCGGATGGAGATACGCAGTATTTT. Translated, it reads CASSERQGADGDTQYF.